The 7 T cell receptor beta chains below were found in one sample sequenced in a study of cytomegalovirus exposure and HLA in healthy donors. Primers included in the PCR were 60 Vbeta and 13 Jbeta primers. The data were produced by immunoSEQ multiplex PCR, yet TCRdb's version contains in-frame clones alone and is incomplete. The profile shows under 35,000 clones, 44% of them singletons. The sample was PBMCs. Source of these receptors: a woman aged 45-60 years in good health and CMV-seronegative.

This sequence joins TRBV7-2 and TRBJ2-1; D may be TRBD1 (6 bases). This CDR3 region has 13 residues. Trimming pared 3 bases from V and 10 bases from J, leaving 13 bases between. The germline V gene encodes CDR1 SGHTA and CDR2 FQGNSA. CDR3 in amino acids: CASSFPQGTEQFF. For the CDR3, the DNA is TGTGCCAGCAGCTTCCCTCAGGGGACCGAGCAGTTCTTC.

The rearrangement uses TRBV27 and TRBJ1-1; perhaps TRBD1 as D (5 bases). Germline V lookup: CDR1 MNHEY, CDR2 SMNVEV (reference sequence). V lost 4 bases and J lost 2, with 14 bases in between. This CDR3 region has 15 residues. The CDR3 loop is CASSSAGGVNTEAFF. In DNA form, the CDR3 reads TGTGCCAGCAGTTCGGCCGGGGGGGTCAACACTGAAGCTTTCTTT.

The chain employs TRBV19 and TRBJ1-3; tentative D call: TRBD1 (6 bases). This CDR3 spans 15 amino acids. Germline CDR1 LNHDA, CDR2 SQIVND (reference sequence). V lost 7 bases and J 0 bases, leaving 13 bases between the germline ends. CDR3 region: CASIPTQGSGNTIYF. CDR3 bases: TGTGCCAGTATCCCTACACAGGGCTCTGGAAACACCATATATTTT.

The chain joins TRBV18 to TRBJ1-1; 8 bases are shared with TRBD1. This CDR3 comprises 13 residues. Trimming at V came to 6 bases and at J to 1 base, leaving 1 base not matched to a gene. Per germline, CDR1 KGHSH and CDR2 LQKENI. The CDR3 bases are TGTGCCAGCTCTCAGGGGGCGAACACTGAAGCTTTCTTT. Amino acids: CASSQGANTEAFF.

The V and J genes are TRBV2 and TRBJ2-7; 10 bases are a match to TRBD2. Germline CDR1 and CDR2: SNHLY and FYNNEI. V trimming: 6 bases; J trimming: 2 bases; junction bases outside the gene matches: 10. The CDR3 length is 16 residues. CDR3 residues: CASRADSGGPTYEQYF. The DNA for the CDR3 is TGTGCCAGCAGGGCTGATAGCGGGGGGCCAACCTACGAGCAGTACTTC.

The genes are TRBV7-9 and TRBJ1-2, with a possible D match to TRBD1 (5 bases). The germline V gene has CDR1 SEHNR and CDR2 FQNEAQ (reference sequence). CDR3 length: 14 amino acids. Trimming took off 0 bases at V and 0 bases at J, with 5 bases between the two ends. The CDR3 DNA is TGTGCCAGCAGCTTAGCAGGGGCTAACTATGGCTACACCTTC. Translation: CASSLAGANYGYTF.

Turning to this clone: One junction end disagrees with the germline gene, perhaps due to a read error. The chain employs TRBV6-6 and TRBJ1-3, with D hard to call. CDR3 size: 12 residues. Germline CDR1 is MNHNY and CDR2 is SVGAGI (reference sequence). CDR3: CASTKLGDTIYF. In DNA form, the CDR3 reads TGTGCCAGCACTAAACTTGGAGACACCATATATTTT.